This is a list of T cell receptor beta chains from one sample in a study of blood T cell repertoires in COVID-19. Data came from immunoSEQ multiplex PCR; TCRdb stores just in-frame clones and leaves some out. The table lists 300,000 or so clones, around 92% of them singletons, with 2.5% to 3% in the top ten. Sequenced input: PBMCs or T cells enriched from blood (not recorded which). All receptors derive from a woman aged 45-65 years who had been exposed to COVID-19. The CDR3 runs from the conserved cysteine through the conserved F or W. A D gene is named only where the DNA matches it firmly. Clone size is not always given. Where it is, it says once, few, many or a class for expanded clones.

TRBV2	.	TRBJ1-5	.	TGTGCCAGCACCACGGTTACTAGCAATCAGCCCCAGCATTTT	CASTTVTSNQPQHF
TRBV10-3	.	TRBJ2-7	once	TGTGCCATCAGGAAGGACAGCTCCTACGAGCAGTACTTC	CAIRKDSSYEQYF
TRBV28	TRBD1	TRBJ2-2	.	TGTGCCAGCAGTCCATCGGACAGGGGAAGGCTGTTTTTT	CASSPSDRGRLFF
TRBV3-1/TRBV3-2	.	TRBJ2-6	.	TGTGCCAGCAGCCAAGTTAGTGGGGCCAACGTCCTGACTTTC	CASSQVSGANVLTF
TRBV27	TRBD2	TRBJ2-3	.	TGTGCCAGCAGTGGCAGACTAGCGGGGGGTTTCGCAGATACGCAGTATTTT	CASSGRLAGGFADTQYF
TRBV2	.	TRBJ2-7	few	TGTGCCAGCAGTGAACAGGTCCAAAGCTACGAGCAGTACTTC	CASSEQVQSYEQYF
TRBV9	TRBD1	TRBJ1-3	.	TGTGCCAGCAGCGCGCTAACCGGGACAGGGACTGGAAACACCATATATTTT	CASSALTGTGTGNTIYF
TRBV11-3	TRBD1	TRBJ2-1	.	TGTGCCAGCAGCCCAGCCGCCGGGACAGGGGGCGAGGGTGAGCAGTTCTTC	CASSPAAGTGGEGEQFF
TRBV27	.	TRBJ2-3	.	TGTGCCAGCAGTTTCCGGGACACAAATAGGGATACGCAGTATTTT	CASSFRDTNRDTQYF
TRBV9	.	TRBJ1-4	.	TGTGCCAGCAGCGTAGGATCAGGGCGCGAAAAACTGTTTTTT	CASSVGSGREKLFF
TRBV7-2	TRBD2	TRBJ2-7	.	TGTGCCAGCAGCCCGGGACTAGCCTTCTCCGAGCAGTACTTC	CASSPGLAFSEQYF
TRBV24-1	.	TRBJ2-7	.	TGTGCCACCAGTGATCTGGGCGACGAGCAGTACTTC	CATSDLGDEQYF
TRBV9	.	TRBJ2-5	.	TGTGCCAGCAGCGTAGACACAGGGAGAGGAGAGACCCAGTACTTC	CASSVDTGRGETQYF
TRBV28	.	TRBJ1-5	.	TGTGCCAGCAGACCCAAGGGACTCATCAATCAGCCCCAGCATTTT	CASRPKGLINQPQHF
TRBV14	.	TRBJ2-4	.	TGTGCCAGCAGCCAGTTAGCTTCGAGCATTCAGTACTTC	CASSQLASSIQYF
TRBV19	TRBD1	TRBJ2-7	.	TGTGCCAGTAGTATATGGACAGGGACTTCCTACGAGCAGTACTTC	CASSIWTGTSYEQYF
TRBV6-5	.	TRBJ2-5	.	TGTGCCAGCAGTAGGAGAGGGCAACAAGAGACCCAGTACTTC	CASSRRGQQETQYF
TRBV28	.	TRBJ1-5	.	TGTGCCAGCAGTTTTGGCGGACAGCACCATAGCAATCAGCCCCAGCATTTT	CASSFGGQHHSNQPQHF
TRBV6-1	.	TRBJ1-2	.	TGTGCCAGCAGTGAAGCACGTCCGGTCGGCTATGGCTACACCTTC	CASSEARPVGYGYTF
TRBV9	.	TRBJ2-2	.	TGTGCCAGCAGCGTAGGGGGACAGAACACCGGGGAGCTGTTTTTT	CASSVGGQNTGELFF
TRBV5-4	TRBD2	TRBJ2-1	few	TGTGCCAGCAGCCGGGGGACTAGCGGGGGTCCCAATGAGCAGTTCTTC	CASSRGTSGGPNEQFF
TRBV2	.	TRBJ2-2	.	TGTGCCAGCAGTGAAGGGAGGGTTGCAGGCGGGGAGCTGTTTTTT	CASSEGRVAGGELFF
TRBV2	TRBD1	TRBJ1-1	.	TGTGCCAGCAGGACAGACAGGGGTGAAGCTTTCTTT	CASRTDRGEAFF
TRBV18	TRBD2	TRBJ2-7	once	TGTGCCAGCTCTGGGGGGGTTAGCTCCTACGAGCAGTACTTC	CASSGGVSSYEQYF
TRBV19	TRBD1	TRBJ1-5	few	TGTGCCAGTAGAAACGTCAAGGGGGCACCTCGGCCCCAGCATTTT	CASRNVKGAPRPQHF
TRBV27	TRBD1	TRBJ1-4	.	TGTGCCAGCAGTTTATCGGTCTTTAGGGGGCGTGAAAAACTGTTTTTT	CASSLSVFRGREKLFF
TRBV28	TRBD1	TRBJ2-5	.	TGTGCCAGCAGTTGGGTTACCGGACAGGGGGAAGAGACCCAGTACTTC	CASSWVTGQGEETQYF
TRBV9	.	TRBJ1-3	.	TGTGCCAGCAGCCAGGACGGGAACTCTGGAAACACCATATATTTT	CASSQDGNSGNTIYF
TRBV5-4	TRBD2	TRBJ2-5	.	TGTGCCAGCAGCACCGGGGGGGGGTCACGGGAGACCCAGTACTTC	CASSTGGGSRETQYF
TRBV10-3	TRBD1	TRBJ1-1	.	TGTGCCATCAGTGCCCCGGGACAGGGGAGGACTGAAGCTTTCTTT	CAISAPGQGRTEAFF
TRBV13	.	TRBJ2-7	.	TGTGCCAGCAGCCCTCAAAGGAGTTTTAATCCCTACGAGCAGTACTTC	CASSPQRSFNPYEQYF
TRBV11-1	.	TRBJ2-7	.	TGTGCCAGCAGCTTAGCGACTACAGGGATCGCCTACGAGCAGTACTTC	CASSLATTGIAYEQYF
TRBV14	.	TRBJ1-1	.	TGTGCCAGCAGCCCAGAGGGCGGGGCGAACACTGAAGCTTTCTTT	CASSPEGGANTEAFF
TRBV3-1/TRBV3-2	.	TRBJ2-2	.	TGTGCCAGCAGCCAAGGCAGCGGCACCGGGGAGCTGTTTTTT	CASSQGSGTGELFF
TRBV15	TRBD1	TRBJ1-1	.	TGTGCCACCAGCAGCAGGGGGCTAGGCACTGAAGCTTTCTTT	CATSSRGLGTEAFF
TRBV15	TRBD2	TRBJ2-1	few	TGTGCCACCAGCAGAGATCAACTAGCGGGGGAAGAGCAGTTCTTC	CATSRDQLAGEEQFF
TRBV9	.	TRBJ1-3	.	TGTGCCAGCAGCGTTGGAGGGCGGGAGGACACCATATATTTT	CASSVGGREDTIYF
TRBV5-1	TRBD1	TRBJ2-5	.	TGCGCCAGCAGGGACGGTACAGGGGGCATCGAGACCCAGTACTTC	CASRDGTGGIETQYF
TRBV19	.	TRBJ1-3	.	TGTGCCAGTAGCCGAGGACGGGAGACGAGGGGAAACACCATATATTTT	CASSRGRETRGNTIYF
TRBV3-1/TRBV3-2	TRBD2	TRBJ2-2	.	TGTGCCAGCAGCCAAGATCCCGGGGGGGTGTCGAACACCGGGGAGCTGTTTTTT	CASSQDPGGVSNTGELFF
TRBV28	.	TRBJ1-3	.	TGTGCCGGGAGGGGAACAGGGTCTGGAAACACCATATATTTT	CAGRGTGSGNTIYF
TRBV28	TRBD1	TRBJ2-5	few	TGTGCCAGCAGTTTATTTCGACAGGGTGTAGGGACCCAGTACTTC	CASSLFRQGVGTQYF
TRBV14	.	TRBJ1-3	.	TGTGCCAGCAGCCAAGTTCTAGGAGTAGGAAACACCATATATTTT	CASSQVLGVGNTIYF
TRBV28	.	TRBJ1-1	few	TGTGCCAGCAGTTTAATGGGGGGGCGCACTGAAGCTTTCTTT	CASSLMGGRTEAFF